This T cell receptor (beta chain) comes out of a study of Ad26.COV2.S vaccination and SARS-CoV-2 variants. Treatment indicated: about 20 received Ad26.COV2.S at low or high dose, single or two shots; 5 received placebo; per-sample allocation not given. Samples were taken on day 63 after the first vaccine or placebo injection. Clones were read by immunoSEQ multiplex PCR, and TCRdb kept only the in-frame ones, dropping some. Among 400,000 to 450,000 clones listed, around 90% were seen once. CDR1 is SGHTA, CDR2 FQGNSA, per germline. The CDR3 runs 12 residues. Trimming removed 7 bases from V and 9 bases from J, with 15 bases in between. A remark on this clone: Its antigen remains unknown.

General observations from the study: TCR breadth and depth analyses may have underestimated total T cell responses.

The clonotype originates from a person between 18 and 65 years old who received the Ad26.COV2.S COVID-19 vaccine or a placebo. This rearrangement joins TRBV7-2 to TRBJ1-1; a weak D match, TRBD1 (6 bases). Here the sequenced sample was peripheral blood, taken in a trial of Ad26.COV2.S vaccine versus placebo. The CDR3 nucleotides are TGTGCCAGCACTAAACCGGGACATAAAGCTTTCTTT. As protein: CASTKPGHKAFF.